These 11 T cell receptor beta chains originate from one sample sequenced in a study of T-cell memory formation after mild COVID-19. Each CDR3 protein is one row after TCRdb ran MiXCR on the 5' RACE reads. The data hold 400,000 or so distinct CDR3 sequences, with around 18% observed a single time. Input material: PBMCs or a T cell subset sorted from them (not recorded which). Receptors were obtained from an adult woman who had mild COVID-19 (a few samples of this study predate the infection). Cell type and time point are not known.

This clonotype was counted a few times. The chain couples TRBV12-3 or TRBV12-4 to TRBJ1-2; D call uncertain. V shed 6 bases and J shed 4 bases, with 18 bases lying between them. The CDR3 is 15 amino acids. The CDR3 loop reads CASSQRSEFAYGYTF. The CDR3 DNA sequence: TGTGCCAGCAGCCAGAGATCCGAATTCGCCTATGGCTACACCTTC.

CDR3 DNA sequence: TGTGCCAGCAGCCAAGACCGGGACAGCGGCTTTTCCCCCCAGCATTTT. Translated, it gives CASSQDRDSGFSPQHF. This sequence joins TRBV4-2 and TRBJ1-5; 7 nucleotides agree with TRBD1. Losses at the gene ends were 0 bases for V and 10 bases for J; bases not matched to a gene: 12. Germline CDR1 reads LGHNA; CDR2 reads YNFKEQ. The CDR3 runs to 16 residues.

The rearrangement joins TRBV24-1 to TRBJ1-1; tentative D call: TRBD1 (6 bases). Germline assignment: CDR1 KGHDR and CDR2 SFDVKD. The ends were cut back, 4 bases at V and 7 bases at J, with 18 bases in the middle. The CDR3 loop spans 15 amino acids. CDR3 in amino acids: CATSDHSAGANEAFF. Here the CDR3 DNA reads TGTGCCACCAGTGACCACTCGGCAGGGGCAAATGAAGCTTTCTTT.

This chain uses TRBV6-5 with TRBJ1-2; a weak D match, TRBD1 (6 bases). Germline CDR1 and CDR2: MNHEY and SVGAGI. V was cut by 0 bases and J by 9 bases, with 11 bases left in between. There are 13 residues in the CDR3. CDR3 in amino acids: CASSYSPGVSYTF. CDR3 coding DNA: TGTGCCAGCAGTTACTCGCCAGGGGTGAGCTACACCTTC.

This clonotype came up a few times. This chain uses TRBV6-6 with TRBJ1-1, with D hard to call. The ends were cut back, 1 base at V and 6 bases at J, with 9 bases in the middle. Germline values: CDR1 MNHNY, CDR2 SVGAGI (reference sequence). This CDR3 has 13 residues. The DNA for the CDR3 is TGTGCCAGCAGTTACTTAGGTTCTCCTGAAGCTTTCTTT. The encoded protein is CASSYLGSPEAFF.

V is TRBV7-8 and J is TRBJ1-5; D gene ambiguous. The V gene lost 1 base and the J gene lost 9 bases, with 10 bases spanning the gap. CDR3 size: 13 residues. CDR1 and CDR2 (germline): SGHVS, FQNEAQ. In nucleotides, the CDR3 is TGTGCCAGCAGCTTAGGGGGTATTTGGCCCCAGCATTTT. It specifies CASSLGGIWPQHF.

V and J are TRBV29-1 and TRBJ1-2; D gene uncertain. The CDR3 contains 11 residues. Germline-derived CDR1 and CDR2 are SQVTM and ANQGSEA. Deletions cut 4 bases from V and 7 bases from J, with 10 bases between. This CDR3 reads CSVVKDLGYTF. The CDR3 DNA reads TGCAGCGTTGTTAAGGATCTTGGCTACACCTTC.

This clonotype was found many times. This chain links TRBV29-1 with TRBJ2-3; no clear D gene. Trimming pared 7 bases from V and 0 bases from J, leaving 5 bases between. This CDR3 has 11 residues. Looked up from germline, CDR1 is SQVTM and CDR2 is ANQGSEA. DNA for the CDR3: TGCAGCGCAGCTAGCACAGATACGCAGTATTTT. It yields the protein CSAASTDTQYF.

The V gene is TRBV2, the J gene TRBJ1-6; 10 nucleotides agree with TRBD1. V shed 7 bases and J 2 bases; nucleotides not matched to a gene: 8. In germline, CDR1 is SNHLY, CDR2 FYNNEI. This CDR3 has 17 residues. The CDR3 reads CASKETGGSTYNSPLHF. CDR3 sequence (DNA): TGTGCCAGCAAGGAGACAGGGGGCAGTACCTATAATTCACCCCTCCACTTT.

This clonotype was picked up a small number of times. The genes are TRBV5-1 and TRBJ2-7; possibly TRBD1 for D (7 bases). The CDR3 length is 16 residues. Trimming stripped 2 bases from V and 6 bases from J, with 21 bases between. Germline values: CDR1 SGHRS, CDR2 YFSETQ. The CDR3 here is CASSFGEQGRTIEQYF. For the CDR3, the DNA is TGCGCCAGCAGCTTTGGCGAACAGGGGAGGACTATCGAGCAGTACTTC.

The chain links TRBV12-3 or TRBV12-4 to TRBJ1-1, with D perhaps TRBD1 (5 bases). The CDR3 runs to 14 residues. With 2 bases removed from V and 1 base from J, the gap between germline ends came to 8 bases. The CDR3 DNA reads TGTGCCAGCAGTTTATGGGGCCAGAACACTGAAGCTTTCTTT. This translates into CASSLWGQNTEAFF.